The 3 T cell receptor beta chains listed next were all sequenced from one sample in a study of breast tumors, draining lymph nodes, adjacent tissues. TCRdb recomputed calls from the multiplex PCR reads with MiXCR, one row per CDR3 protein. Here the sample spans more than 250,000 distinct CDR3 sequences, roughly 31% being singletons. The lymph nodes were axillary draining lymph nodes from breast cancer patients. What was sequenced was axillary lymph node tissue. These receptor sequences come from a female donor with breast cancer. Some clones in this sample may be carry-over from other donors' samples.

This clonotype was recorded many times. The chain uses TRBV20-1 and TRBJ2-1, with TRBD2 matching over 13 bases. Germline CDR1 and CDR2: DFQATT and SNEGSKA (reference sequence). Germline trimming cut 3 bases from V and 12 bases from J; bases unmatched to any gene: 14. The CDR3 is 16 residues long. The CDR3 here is CSARGRGRLAGGGQFF. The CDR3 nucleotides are TGCAGTGCTAGGGGCCGAGGGAGACTAGCGGGAGGAGGGCAGTTCTTC.

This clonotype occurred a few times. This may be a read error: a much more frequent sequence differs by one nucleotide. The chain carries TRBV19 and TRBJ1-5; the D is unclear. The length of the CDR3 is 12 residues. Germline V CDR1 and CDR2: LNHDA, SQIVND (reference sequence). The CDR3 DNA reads TGTGCCAGTAGTATGTTGGGTCAGCCCCAGCGTTTT. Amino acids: CASSMLGQPQRF.

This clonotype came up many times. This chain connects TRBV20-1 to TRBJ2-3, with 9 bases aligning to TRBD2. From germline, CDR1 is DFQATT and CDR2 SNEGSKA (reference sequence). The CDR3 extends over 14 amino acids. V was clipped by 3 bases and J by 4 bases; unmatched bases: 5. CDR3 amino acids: CSARMAGGADTQYF. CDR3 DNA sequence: TGCAGTGCTAGGATGGCGGGAGGGGCAGATACGCAGTATTTT.